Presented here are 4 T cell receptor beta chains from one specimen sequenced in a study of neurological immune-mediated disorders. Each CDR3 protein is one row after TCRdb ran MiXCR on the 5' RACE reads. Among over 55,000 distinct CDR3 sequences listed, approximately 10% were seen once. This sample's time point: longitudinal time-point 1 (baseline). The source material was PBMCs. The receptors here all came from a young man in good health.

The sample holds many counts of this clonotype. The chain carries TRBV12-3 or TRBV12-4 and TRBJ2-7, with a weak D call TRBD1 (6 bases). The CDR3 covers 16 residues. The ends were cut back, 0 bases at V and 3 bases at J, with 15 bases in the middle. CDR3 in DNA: TGTGCCAGCAGTTTAGCGTGGACAGTCCAGGGCTACGAGCAGTACTTC. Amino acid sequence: CASSLAWTVQGYEQYF.

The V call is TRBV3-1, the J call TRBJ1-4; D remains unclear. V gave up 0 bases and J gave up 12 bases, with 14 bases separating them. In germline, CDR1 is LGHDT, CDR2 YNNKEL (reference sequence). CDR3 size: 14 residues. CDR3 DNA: TGTGCCAGCAGCCAAGACGGGCCGTTTGGAGAACTGTTTTTT. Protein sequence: CASSQDGPFGELFF.

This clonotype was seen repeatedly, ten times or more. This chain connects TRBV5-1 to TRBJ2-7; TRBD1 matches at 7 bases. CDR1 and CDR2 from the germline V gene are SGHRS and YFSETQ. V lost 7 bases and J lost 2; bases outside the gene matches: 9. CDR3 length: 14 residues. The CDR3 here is CASQFWQGAYEQYF. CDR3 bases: TGCGCCAGCCAGTTCTGGCAGGGGGCCTACGAGCAGTACTTC.

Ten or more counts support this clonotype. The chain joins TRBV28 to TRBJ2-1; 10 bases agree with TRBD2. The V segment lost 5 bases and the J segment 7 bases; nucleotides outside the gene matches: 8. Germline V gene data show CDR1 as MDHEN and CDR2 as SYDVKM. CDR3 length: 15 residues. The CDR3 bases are TGTGCCAGCAGTACCTCAGCGGGAGGGCGTAATGAGCAGTTCTTC. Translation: CASSTSAGGRNEQFF.